Listed below are T cell receptor beta chains from one sample, sequenced in a study of cytomegalovirus exposure and HLA in healthy donors. Measured with immunoSEQ multiplex PCR; TCRdb has only the in-frame clones, and not every one. Of about 170,000 clones listed, roughly 80% are singletons. The sequencing sample was made of PBMCs. These receptors originate from a woman aged 50 to 60 in good health and CMV-seropositive. The CDR3 runs from the conserved cysteine through the conserved F or W. A D gene is named only where the DNA matches it firmly. Clone size appears in some rows only: once, few, many, or a class for an expanded clone.

len,d_gene,j_gene,v_gene,abundance,CDR3nt,CDR3aa
17,TRBD1,TRBJ2-7,TRBV5-4,NA,TGTGCCAGCAGCTTGTTAGAGGGGACAGGACTCTCCTACGAGCAGTACTTC,CASSLLEGTGLSYEQYF
14,NA,TRBJ2-3,TRBV7-2,NA,TGTGCCAGCAGCTTAGCGAATCGAGGAGATACGCAGTATTTT,CASSLANRGDTQYF
14,TRBD1,TRBJ1-4,TRBV6-5,NA,TGTGCCAGCAGTTCAGGACAGGGGAGGACAAAACTGTTTTTT,CASSSGQGRTKLFF
19,NA,TRBJ2-3,TRBV7-2,NA,TGTGCCAGCAGCTTAGCTGGGGGGATCGGGGGGCCGGGGACAGATACGCAGTATTTT,CASSLAGGIGGPGTDTQYF
15,NA,TRBJ2-7,TRBV5-1,NA,TGCGCCAGCAGCTGGACTAGACAGGGGTTGCACGAGCAGTACTTC,CASSWTRQGLHEQYF
14,NA,TRBJ2-7,TRBV19,NA,TGTGCCAGACCGAGGGAGGCGATGTCCTACGAGCAGTACTTC,CARPREAMSYEQYF
15,TRBD2,TRBJ2-2,TRBV15,NA,TGTGCCACCAGCAGAGATCGGGGACTAGGCGGGGAGCTGTTTTTT,CATSRDRGLGGELFF
16,NA,TRBJ1-2,TRBV5-1,few,TGCGCCAGCAGCATAGGACAGCCCAACTCCCTCTATGGCTACACCTTC,CASSIGQPNSLYGYTF
18,TRBD1,TRBJ2-1,TRBV13,NA,TGTGCCAGCAGCTCCCACCGACAGGGTTCCCTTTCATACAATGAGCAGTTCTTC,CASSSHRQGSLSYNEQFF
14,NA,TRBJ2-2,TRBV5-5,NA,TGTGCCAGCACCATTAGCGGGAACACCGGGGAGCTGTTTTTT,CASTISGNTGELFF
19,TRBD2,TRBJ2-1,TRBV28,once,TGTGCCAGCAGTCTCAAGGGACTAGCGGGACCCCTCTCCTACAATGAGCAGTTCTTC,CASSLKGLAGPLSYNEQFF
14,NA,TRBJ2-7,TRBV7-9,NA,TGTGCCAGCAGCTCCCCCCGGGACACCTACGAGCAGTACTTC,CASSSPRDTYEQYF
14,TRBD2,TRBJ2-7,TRBV18,NA,TGTGCCAGCTCGTACGGCGGGGGGGGGTACGAGCAGTACTTC,CASSYGGGGYEQYF
16,TRBD1,TRBJ2-7,TRBV10-3,NA,TGTGCCAGCAGTTACTCGGACAGGGGAGGATACTACGAGCAGTACTTC,CASSYSDRGGYYEQYF
14,TRBD1,TRBJ2-7,TRBV6-5,few,TGTGCCAGCAGCCAACAGGGGGGACCCTACGAGCAGTACTTC,CASSQQGGPYEQYF
13,NA,TRBJ1-1,TRBV19,NA,TGTGCCAGTAGTATCCAGGGAAACACTGAAGCTTTCTTT,CASSIQGNTEAFF
15,NA,TRBJ1-2,TRBV2,NA,TGTGCCAAGGAAACCGGGACTGAGGCTAACTATGGCTACACCTTC,CAKETGTEANYGYTF
16,TRBD1,TRBJ1-1,TRBV27,NA,TGTGCCAGCAGTTTAAGGACAGGGGGTGGGAACACTGAAGCTTTCTTT,CASSLRTGGGNTEAFF
18,TRBD1,TRBJ2-2,TRBV5-3,NA,TGTGCCAGAAGCGCAAAACTACAGGGGGCGAAGGGTACCGGGGAGCTGTTTTTT,CARSAKLQGAKGTGELFF
16,NA,TRBJ2-5,TRBV5-1,NA,TGCGCCAGCAGCTTGGCCGGTGGCAGGTCCCAAGAGACCCAGTACTTC,CASSLAGGRSQETQYF
15,TRBD1,TRBJ2-5,TRBV7-3,few,TGTGCCAGCAGCACCGGCACAGGGGACCTGGAGACCCAGTACTTC,CASSTGTGDLETQYF
15,TRBD2,TRBJ2-7,TRBV6-5,NA,TGTGCCAGCAGCCCTGGGACTAGCGGGATCTACGAGCAGTACTTC,CASSPGTSGIYEQYF
13,NA,TRBJ2-1,TRBV27,NA,TGTGCCAGCAGTCGAGATCGGTCAGCGGGGCAGTTCTTC,CASSRDRSAGQFF
15,TRBD2,TRBJ2-1,TRBV9,NA,TGTGCCAGCAGCTCCATACTAGCGGGGTTTGGGGAGCAGTTCTTC,CASSSILAGFGEQFF